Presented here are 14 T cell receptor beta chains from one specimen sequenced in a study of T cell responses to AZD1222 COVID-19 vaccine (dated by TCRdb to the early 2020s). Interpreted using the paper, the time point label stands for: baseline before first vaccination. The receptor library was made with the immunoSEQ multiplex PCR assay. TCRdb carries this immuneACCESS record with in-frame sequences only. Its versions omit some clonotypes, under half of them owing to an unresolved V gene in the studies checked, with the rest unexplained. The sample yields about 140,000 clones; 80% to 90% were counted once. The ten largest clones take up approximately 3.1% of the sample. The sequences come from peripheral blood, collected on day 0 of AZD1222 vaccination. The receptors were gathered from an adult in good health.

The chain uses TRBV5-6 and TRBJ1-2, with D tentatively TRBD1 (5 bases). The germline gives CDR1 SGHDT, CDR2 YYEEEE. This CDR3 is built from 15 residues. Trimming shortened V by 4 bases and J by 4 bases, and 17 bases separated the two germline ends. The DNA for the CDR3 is TGTGCCAGCAGCGCCGTATGGGGCCTTTTCTATGGCTACACCTTC. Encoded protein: CASSAVWGLFYGYTF. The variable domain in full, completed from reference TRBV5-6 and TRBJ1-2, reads DAGVTQSPTHLIKTRGQQVTLRCSPKSGHDTVSWYQQALGQGPQFIFQYYEEEERQRGNFPDRFSGHQFPNYSSELNVNALLLGDSALYLCASSAVWGLFYGYTFGSGTRLTVV.

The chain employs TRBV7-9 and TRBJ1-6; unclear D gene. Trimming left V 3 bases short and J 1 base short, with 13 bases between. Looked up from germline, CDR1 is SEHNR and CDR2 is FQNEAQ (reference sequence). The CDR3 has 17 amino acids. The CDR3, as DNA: TGTGCCAGCAGCTTCCCATTGTCCGGGTCCTATAATTCACCCCTCCACTTT. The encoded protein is CASSFPLSGSYNSPLHF.

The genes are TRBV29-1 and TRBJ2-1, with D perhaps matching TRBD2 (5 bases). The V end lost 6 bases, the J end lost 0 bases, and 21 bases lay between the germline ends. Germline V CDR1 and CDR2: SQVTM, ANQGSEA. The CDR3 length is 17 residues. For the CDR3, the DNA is TGCAGCGTGCCGGACTCACTGCTTTTGAGCTCCTACAATGAGCAGTTCTTC. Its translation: CSVPDSLLLSSYNEQFF.

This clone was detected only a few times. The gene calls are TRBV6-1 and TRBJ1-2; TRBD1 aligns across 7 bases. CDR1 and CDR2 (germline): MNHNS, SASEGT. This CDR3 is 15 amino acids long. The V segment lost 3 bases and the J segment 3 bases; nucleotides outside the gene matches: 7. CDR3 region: CASSENGRGYYGYTF. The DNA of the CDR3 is TGTGCCAGCAGTGAGAATGGCAGGGGGTACTATGGCTACACCTTC.

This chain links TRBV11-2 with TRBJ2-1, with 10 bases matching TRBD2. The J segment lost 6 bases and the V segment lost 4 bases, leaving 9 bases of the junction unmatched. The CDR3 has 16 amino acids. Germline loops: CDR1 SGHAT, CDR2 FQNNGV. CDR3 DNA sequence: TGTGCCAGCAGCTCCCTGGGTGGGACTAGCGTCAATGAGCAGTTCTTC. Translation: CASSSLGGTSVNEQFF.

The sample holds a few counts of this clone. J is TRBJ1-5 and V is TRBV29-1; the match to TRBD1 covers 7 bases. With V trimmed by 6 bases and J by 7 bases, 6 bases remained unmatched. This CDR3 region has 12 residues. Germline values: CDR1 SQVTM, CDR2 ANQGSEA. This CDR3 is CSVKTGSQPQHF. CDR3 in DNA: TGCAGCGTAAAGACAGGGTCACAGCCCCAGCATTTT.

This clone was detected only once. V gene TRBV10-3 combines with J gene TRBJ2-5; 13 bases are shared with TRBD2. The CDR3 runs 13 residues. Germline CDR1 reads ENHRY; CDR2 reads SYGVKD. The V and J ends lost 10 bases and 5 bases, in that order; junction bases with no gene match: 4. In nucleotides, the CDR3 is TGTGCCACCCAACTAGCGGGAGGGGAGACCCAGTACTTC. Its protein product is CATQLAGGETQYF.

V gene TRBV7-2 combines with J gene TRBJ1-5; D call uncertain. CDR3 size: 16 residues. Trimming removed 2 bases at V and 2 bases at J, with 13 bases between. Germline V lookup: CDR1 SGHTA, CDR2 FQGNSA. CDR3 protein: CASSLIGGMGNQPQHF. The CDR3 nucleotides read TGTGCCAGCAGCTTAATAGGTGGTATGGGCAATCAGCCCCAGCATTTT.

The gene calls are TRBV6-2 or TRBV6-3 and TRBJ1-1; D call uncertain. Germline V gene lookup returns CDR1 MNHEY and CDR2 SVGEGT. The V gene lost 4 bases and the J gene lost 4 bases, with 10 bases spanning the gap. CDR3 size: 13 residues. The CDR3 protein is CASSFQSLTEAFF. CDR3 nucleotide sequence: TGTGCCAGCAGTTTTCAGTCTCTCACTGAAGCTTTCTTT.

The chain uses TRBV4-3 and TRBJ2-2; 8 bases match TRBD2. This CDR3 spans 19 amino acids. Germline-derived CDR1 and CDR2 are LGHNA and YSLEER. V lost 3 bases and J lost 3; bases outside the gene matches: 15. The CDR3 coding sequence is TGCGCCAGCAGCCATTCCTTCTCCGGGACTAGAAGTGACACCGGGGAGCTGTTTTTT. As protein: CASSHSFSGTRSDTGELFF.

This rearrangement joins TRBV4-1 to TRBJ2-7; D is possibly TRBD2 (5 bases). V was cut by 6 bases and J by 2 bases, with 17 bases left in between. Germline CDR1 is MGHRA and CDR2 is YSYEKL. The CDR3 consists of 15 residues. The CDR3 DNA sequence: TGCGCCAGCAGTCTTTACGCGGGTCCTCCCTACGAGCAGTACTTC. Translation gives CASSLYAGPPYEQYF.

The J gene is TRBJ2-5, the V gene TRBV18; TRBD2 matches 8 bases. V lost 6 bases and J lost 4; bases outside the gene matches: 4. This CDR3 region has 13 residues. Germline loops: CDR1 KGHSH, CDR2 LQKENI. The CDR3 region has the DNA TGTGCCAGCTCCAGAAGCGGGAGAGAGACCCAGTACTTC. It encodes CASSRSGRETQYF. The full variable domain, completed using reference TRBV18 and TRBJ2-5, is NAGVMQNPRHLVRRRGQEARLRCSPMKGHSHVYWYRQLPEEGLKFMVYLQKENIIDESGMPKERFSAEFPKEGPSILRIQQVVRGDSAAYFCASSRSGRETQYFGPGTRLLVL.

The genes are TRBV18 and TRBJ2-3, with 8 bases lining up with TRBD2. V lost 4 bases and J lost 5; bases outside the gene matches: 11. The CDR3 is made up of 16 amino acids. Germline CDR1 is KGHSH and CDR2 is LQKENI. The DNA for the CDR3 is TGTGCCAGCTCACTTTCGGGGGGGCGCCTTGGAGATACGCAGTATTTT. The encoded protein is CASSLSGGRLGDTQYF.

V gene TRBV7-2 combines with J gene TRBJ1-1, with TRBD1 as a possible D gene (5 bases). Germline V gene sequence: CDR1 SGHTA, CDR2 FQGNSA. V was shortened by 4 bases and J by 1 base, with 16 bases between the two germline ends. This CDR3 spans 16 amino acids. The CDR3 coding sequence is TGTGCCAGCAGCTCGCCGCCGGGACGGACGAACACTGAAGCTTTCTTT. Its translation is CASSSPPGRTNTEAFF.